These 24 T cell receptor beta chains were all obtained from the same sample, sequenced in a study of blood T cell repertoires in COVID-19. The protocol was immunoSEQ multiplex PCR, while the TCRdb copy is restricted to in-frame clones and leaves out a portion. The profile shows some 230,000 clones, roughly 84% of them singletons. What was sequenced was peripheral blood. Receptors originate from a man in his forties or fifties who had recovered from COVID-19.

The J gene is TRBJ2-3, the V gene TRBV11-2, with D possibly matching TRBD1 (6 bases). This CDR3 has 13 amino acids. Per germline, CDR1 SGHAT and CDR2 FQNNGV. Trimming shortened V by 4 bases and J by 11 bases, and 16 bases separated the two germline ends. The CDR3 loop is CASSSAQRGKQYF. CDR3 nucleotide sequence: TGTGCCAGCAGCTCCGCCCAAAGGGGGAAGCAGTATTTT.

About this clone: The same CDR3 is also encoded by other DNA sequences in this sample. The chain combines TRBV2 with TRBJ1-1; 7 positions match TRBD1. The V segment lost 8 bases and the J segment 3 bases; nucleotides outside the gene matches: 6. The CDR3 is 13 amino acids. In germline, CDR1 is SNHLY, CDR2 FYNNEI. The CDR3 DNA sequence: TGTGCCAGCCGTTTCGACAGGGACACTGAAGCTTTCTTT. It encodes CASRFDRDTEAFF.

The chain couples TRBV18 to TRBJ2-7, with D tentatively TRBD2 (6 bases). V lost 6 bases to trimming and J lost 6 bases, with 15 bases between them. This CDR3 region has 13 residues. The germline V gene has CDR1 KGHSH and CDR2 LQKENI. In DNA, the CDR3 is TGTGCCAGCTCCCAGCTTCTGGGGGGCGAGCAGTACTTC. It codes for CASSQLLGGEQYF.

The rearrangement uses TRBV10-2 and TRBJ2-1; 7 bases agree with TRBD2. Per the germline V gene, CDR1 is WSHSY and CDR2 is SAAADI. There are 9 residues in the CDR3. V shed 9 bases, J shed 13 bases, and the junction held 3 bases outside the gene matches. CDR3 loop: CASAGDQFF. The CDR3 coding sequence is TGCGCCAGTGCGGGGGACCAGTTCTTC.

The rearrangement joins TRBV7-6 to TRBJ2-7, with 14 nucleotides matching TRBD2. The CDR3 spans 16 residues. Per the germline V gene, CDR1 is SGHVS and CDR2 is FNYEAQ. Losses at the gene ends were 5 bases for V and 5 bases for J; bases not matched to a gene: 8. DNA for the CDR3: TGTGCCAGCAGCCCCGGGACTAGCGGGAGTATCCACGAGCAGTACTTC. Translation gives CASSPGTSGSIHEQYF.

This chain connects TRBV6-5 to TRBJ2-5; 9 nucleotides align to TRBD1. The CDR3 consists of 15 residues. Germline loops: CDR1 MNHEY, CDR2 SVGAGI. Unmatched junction bases numbered 10, after V lost 7 bases and J lost 4 bases. The CDR3 here is CASTSAQGAGETQYF. The CDR3 DNA reads TGTGCCAGCACTTCTGCACAGGGGGCCGGAGAGACCCAGTACTTC.

The chain is built from TRBV28 and TRBJ2-6; D is perhaps TRBD2 (6 bases). From germline, CDR1 is MDHEN and CDR2 SYDVKM. V shed 4 bases and J shed 1 base, with 8 bases lying between them. The CDR3 sequence is 15 residues long. The CDR3 DNA reads TGTGCCAGCAGTTGGAGGGGTTCTGGGGCCAACGTCCTGACTTTC. This encodes CASSWRGSGANVLTF.

This chain uses TRBV11-2 with TRBJ2-7; 10 bases are shared with TRBD2. The CDR3 is made up of 16 amino acids. V was clipped by 2 bases and J by 4 bases; unmatched bases: 8. Germline V gene lookup returns CDR1 SGHAT and CDR2 FQNNGV. DNA of the CDR3: TGTGCCAGCAGCTTATCGAACAGACTAGCGGGTTACGAGCAGTACTTC. It codes for CASSLSNRLAGYEQYF.

The V and J genes are TRBV6-5 and TRBJ2-3, with 10 bases identical to TRBD2. CDR3 length: 15 amino acids. Trimming took 6 bases from V and 1 from J; bases not matched to a gene: 4. The germline V gene encodes CDR1 MNHEY and CDR2 SVGAGI. CDR3 sequence (DNA): TGTGCCAGCAGCCAACTAGCGGGACGCACAGATACGCAGTATTTT. It translates to CASSQLAGRTDTQYF.

This chain joins TRBV18 and TRBJ1-2; no firm D call. The V end was cut by 5 bases, the J end by 11 bases, with 12 bases between. Germline V lookup: CDR1 KGHSH, CDR2 LQKENI. The CDR3 runs to 11 residues. DNA of the CDR3: TGTGCCAGCTCAGATAATGAACGGTACACCTTC. Protein sequence: CASSDNERYTF.

The chain carries TRBV4-1 and TRBJ2-7, with 8 bases lining up with TRBD1. Trimming took 1 base from V and 5 from J; bases not matched to a gene: 13. Germline CDR1 and CDR2: MGHRA and YSYEKL. This CDR3 is 17 amino acids long. This CDR3 reads CASSQVMGQALLDEQYF. The CDR3 DNA is TGCGCCAGCAGCCAAGTTATGGGACAGGCCCTCCTTGACGAGCAGTACTTC.

The chain links TRBV30 to TRBJ2-3; unclear D gene. The CDR3 contains 11 residues. Germline values: CDR1 GTSNPN, CDR2 SVGIG (reference sequence). The germline V and J ends were trimmed by 4 bases and 4 bases, with 6 bases remaining between them. CDR3 loop: CAWKESDTQYF. DNA for the CDR3: TGTGCCTGGAAGGAGTCAGATACGCAGTATTTT.

The chain recombines TRBV7-2 with TRBJ2-1, with 8 nucleotides matching TRBD2. J was trimmed by 4 bases and V by 7 bases; bases with no gene match: 3. This CDR3 is 13 amino acids long. Germline CDR1 is SGHTA and CDR2 is FQGNSA. In DNA form, the CDR3 reads TGTGCCAGCAATCTAGCGGGTTACAATGAGCAGTTCTTC. It yields the protein CASNLAGYNEQFF.

The J gene is TRBJ1-1, the V gene TRBV28; D remains unclear. V lost 3 bases, J lost 11 bases, and 10 bases lay in between. Germline assignment: CDR1 MDHEN and CDR2 SYDVKM. This CDR3 comprises 11 residues. The CDR3 sequence is CASSLTTGAFF. The CDR3 region has the DNA TGTGCCAGCAGTTTGACCACCGGGGCTTTCTTT. Filled out from reference TRBV28 and TRBJ1-1, the complete variable domain reads DVKVTQSSRYLVKRTGEKVFLECVQDMDHENMFWYRQDPGLGLRLIYFSYDVKMKEKGDIPEGYSVSREKKERFSLILESASTNQTSMYLCASSLTTGAFFGQGTRLTVV.

The V and J genes are TRBV28 and TRBJ2-7; the match to TRBD2 covers 8 bases. Germline V gives CDR1 MDHEN, CDR2 SYDVKM. The V segment lost 6 bases and the J segment 6 bases; nucleotides outside the gene matches: 16. The CDR3 consists of 16 residues. The CDR3 region has the DNA TGTGCCAGCAGCACCCGCGGGGGGAGCGGGAGACCCGAGCAGTACTTC. Its translation: CASSTRGGSGRPEQYF.

The chain uses TRBV2 and TRBJ1-1, with D hard to call. The V end lost 4 bases, the J end lost 0 bases, and 12 bases lay between the germline ends. The CDR3 spans 15 residues. Germline V lookup: CDR1 SNHLY, CDR2 FYNNEI. The CDR3 spells CASSGGYLMNTEAFF. CDR3 coding DNA: TGTGCCAGCAGTGGAGGGTATTTGATGAACACTGAAGCTTTCTTT.

The chain carries TRBV15 and TRBJ2-5; possible D gene TRBD2, 6 bases. The V end lost 1 base, the J end lost 5 bases, and 11 bases lay between the germline ends. The germline V gene encodes CDR1 LNHNV and CDR2 YYDKDF (reference sequence). The CDR3 covers 14 residues. CDR3 nucleotides: TGTGCCACCAGCAGAGCGCGGGGTGGGGAGACCCAGTACTTC. Protein product: CATSRARGGETQYF.

The gene calls are TRBV6-5 and TRBJ2-7; 7 bases fit TRBD2. The length of the CDR3 is 15 residues. Losses at the gene ends were 6 bases for V and 4 bases for J; bases not matched to a gene: 12. CDR1 and CDR2 from the germline V gene are MNHEY and SVGAGI. The CDR3 region has the DNA TGTGCCAGCAGCCCCTTCGGGGGAGGGGAATACGAGCAGTACTTC. As protein: CASSPFGGGEYEQYF.

The chain couples TRBV28 to TRBJ2-7; D is possibly TRBD1 (6 bases). Trimming removed 5 bases at V and 3 bases at J, with 14 bases between. Germline V gene data show CDR1 as MDHEN and CDR2 as SYDVKM. CDR3 length: 14 residues. CDR3 sequence reads: CASSGTGYSYEQYF. Written as DNA, the CDR3 is TGTGCCAGCAGTGGTACAGGGTATAGCTACGAGCAGTACTTC.

The sample holds one count of this clone. Other DNA sequences from this sample encode an identical CDR3 as well. J is TRBJ1-5 and V is TRBV7-2; 7 nucleotides align to TRBD1. Trimming at V came to 5 bases and at J to 1 base, leaving 5 bases not matched to a gene. CDR1 is SGHTA, CDR2 FQGNSA, per germline. The CDR3 loop spans 15 amino acids. CDR3 amino acids: CASSLQQGSNQPQHF. Here the CDR3 DNA reads TGTGCCAGCAGCCTCCAACAGGGGAGCAATCAGCCCCAGCATTTT.

V is TRBV18 and J is TRBJ2-7; 9 bases align to TRBD1. The CDR3 has 16 residues. The germline gives CDR1 KGHSH, CDR2 LQKENI. V lost 5 bases to trimming and J lost 6 bases; unmatched junction nucleotides: 14. The DNA of the CDR3 is TGTGCCAGCTCAGGAAACAGGGGGCGCATAGTGGGCGAGCAGTACTTC. Its protein is CASSGNRGRIVGEQYF. Complete variable domain (other parts from reference TRBV18 and TRBJ2-7): NAGVMQNPRHLVRRRGQEARLRCSPMKGHSHVYWYRQLPEEGLKFMVYLQKENIIDESGMPKERFSAEFPKEGPSILRIQQVVRGDSAAYFCASSGNRGRIVGEQYFGPGTRLTVT.

Comment on this clone: Other DNA sequences from this sample encode an identical CDR3 as well. The chain couples TRBV5-1 to TRBJ1-4; D is undetermined. Germline V gives CDR1 SGHRS, CDR2 YFSETQ. The CDR3 loop spans 15 amino acids. The V end lost 0 bases, the J end lost 0 bases, and 6 bases lay between the germline ends. This chain's CDR3 is CASSLVGATNEKLFF. The CDR3 DNA reads as TGCGCCAGCAGCTTGGTCGGGGCAACTAATGAAAAACTGTTTTTT.

V gene TRBV27 combines with J gene TRBJ2-1, with D uncertain. Germline V gene lookup returns CDR1 MNHEY and CDR2 SMNVEV (reference sequence). V was pared by 3 bases and J by 2 bases, with 5 bases between. The CDR3 contains 13 residues. This CDR3 is CASSFSPYNEQFF. CDR3 nucleotide sequence: TGTGCCAGCAGTTTCTCCCCCTACAATGAGCAGTTCTTC.

The chain links TRBV24-1 to TRBJ1-2, with 9 bases identical to TRBD1. Trimming at V came to 4 bases and at J to 2 bases, leaving 4 bases not matched to a gene. CDR1 is KGHDR, CDR2 SFDVKD, per germline. The CDR3 spans 15 residues. This CDR3 is CATSEGTGINYGYTF. The CDR3 DNA follows: TGTGCCACCAGTGAAGGGACAGGGATCAACTATGGCTACACCTTC.